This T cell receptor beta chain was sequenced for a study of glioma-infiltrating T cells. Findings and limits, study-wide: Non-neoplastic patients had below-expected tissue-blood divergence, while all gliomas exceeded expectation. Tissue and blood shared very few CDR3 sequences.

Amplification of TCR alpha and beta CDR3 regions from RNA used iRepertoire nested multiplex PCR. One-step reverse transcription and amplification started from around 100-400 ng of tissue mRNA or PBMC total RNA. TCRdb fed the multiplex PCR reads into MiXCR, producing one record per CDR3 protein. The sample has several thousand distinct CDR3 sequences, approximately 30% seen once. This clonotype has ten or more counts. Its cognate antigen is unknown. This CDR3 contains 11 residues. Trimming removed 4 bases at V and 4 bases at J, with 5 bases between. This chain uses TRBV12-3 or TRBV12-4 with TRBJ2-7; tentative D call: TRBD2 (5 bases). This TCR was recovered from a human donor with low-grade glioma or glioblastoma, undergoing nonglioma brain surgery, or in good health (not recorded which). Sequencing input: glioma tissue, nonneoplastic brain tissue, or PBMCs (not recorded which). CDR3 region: CASSSGYEQYV. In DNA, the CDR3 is TGTGCCAGCAGTTCGGGATACGAGCAGTACGTC.